Here is one T cell receptor (beta chain) with its context. The CDR3 runs 17 residues. V shed 0 bases and J 3 bases; nucleotides not matched to a gene: 3. The V gene's germline CDR1 is SGHKS and CDR2 YYEKEE (reference sequence). This sample is drawn from a study of blood T cells in healthy people across ages. Using a J-beta primer mix together with a sample-barcoded 5' primer, a second PCR was run for about 6 to 12 cycles. TCRdb independently ran MiXCR on the 5' RACE reads; one entry per CDR3 protein. Of 1.5 million or so distinct CDR3 sequences in the sample, roughly 40% are singletons; the top ten hold approximately 7.9%.

The sequencing input was blood. This receptor was obtained from a woman aged 18-29 years in good health. The chain links TRBV5-5 to TRBJ2-1; TRBD2 aligns across 13 bases. The CDR3 protein is CASSLEGLAGIYNEQFF. Here the CDR3 DNA reads TGTGCCAGCAGCTTGGAGGGACTAGCGGGGATCTACAATGAGCAGTTCTTC.